This is a list of T cell receptor beta chains from one sample in a study of cytomegalovirus exposure and HLA in healthy donors. TCRdb's table, derived via immunoSEQ multiplex PCR, lists solely in-frame clones and lacks some. The sample consists of tens of thousands of clones, around 80% of them appearing once. Input material: PBMCs. The receptors derive from a woman in her 50s in good health and CMV-seropositive. CDR3s leave out the opening cysteine and the closing phenylalanine or tryptophan. A clone size is listed for some rows: how often the clone was seen (once, few, many), or a class if it is expanded.

v_call	j_call	clone_size	cdr3_aa
TRBV7-9	TRBJ1-5	-	ASSTGGRGDQPQH
TRBV7-3	TRBJ1-1	-	ASSSNGLYTEAF
TRBV9	TRBJ1-6	-	ASSRGLLDSPLH
TRBV6-5	TRBJ2-3	few	ASSSRLITDTQY
TRBV5-1	TRBJ2-1	once	ASSPTITPEQF
TRBV13	TRBJ1-1	-	ASQTGDHNTEAF
TRBV28	TRBJ1-5	-	ASSLHQPQH
TRBV5-1	TRBJ2-3	-	ASSFPQGATGTDTQY
TRBV10-3	TRBJ2-3	-	AISRGVTDTQY
TRBV5-1	TRBJ2-7	-	ASSLRQGSYEQY
TRBV4-1	TRBJ1-2	-	ASSQDIVGQGTGYT
TRBV11-2	TRBJ1-6	once	ASSLRDSRNSPLH
TRBV5-4	TRBJ2-3	-	ASSPAASGLGDTQY
TRBV5-6	TRBJ2-3	-	ASSLVVVPDTQY
TRBV2	TRBJ1-2	-	ASRETTGEGYT
TRBV5-1	TRBJ1-1	-	ASSYSDRGHMNTEAF
TRBV6-1	TRBJ1-1	-	ASSEQGGGTEAF
TRBV6-5	TRBJ1-3	few	ASSYRGSGNTIY
TRBV7-2	TRBJ2-3	-	ASSYNSGGRESDTQY
TRBV27	TRBJ1-5	-	ASSSGQFNQPQH
TRBV7-9	TRBJ2-1	-	ASSPGLADYNEQF
TRBV5-1	TRBJ2-3	-	ASSSGLAGGKSTTDTQY
TRBV25-1	TRBJ1-1	-	ASSDSGTGNTEAF
TRBV7-9	TRBJ2-7	-	SSSKAAGHAYEQY
TRBV6-5	TRBJ2-7	-	ASSYGQNYEQY
TRBV7-6	TRBJ2-7	-	ASSPHPQTYEQY
TRBV6-5	TRBJ1-2	-	ASSYNYRGENYGYT
TRBV11-2	TRBJ1-4	-	ASSSGWGEPTNEKLF
TRBV6-4	TRBJ1-2	few	ASRPGQANDGYT
TRBV6-1	TRBJ1-5	-	ASKGFTGVDQPQH
TRBV7-9	TRBJ1-1	-	ASSSLGQSTEAF
TRBV11-3	TRBJ2-6	-	ASSRTASTGANVLT
TRBV19	TRBJ1-5	-	ASSIGGSLSNQPQH
TRBV11-3	TRBJ1-2	-	ASSAYQGGGYT
TRBV19	TRBJ1-1	-	ATRRRGKETEAF
TRBV6-5	TRBJ2-6	-	ASSYGSSGANVLT
TRBV12-5	TRBJ1-2	-	ASGSYGYGYT
TRBV7-9	TRBJ2-1	-	ASSLGTTRKQF
TRBV9	TRBJ2-5	few	ASTASGGAGSETQY
TRBV19	TRBJ1-4	-	ASSTVQGGWEKLF
TRBV7-3	TRBJ2-1	once	ASSLIFRGEQF
TRBV15	TRBJ1-5	-	ATSRDGTGTGQPQH
TRBV5-1	TRBJ2-5	-	ASSLVATAQETQY
TRBV29-1	TRBJ2-3	-	SVTGGTDTQY
TRBV7-2	TRBJ1-1	-	ASSWGEGTEAF
TRBV5-1	TRBJ1-1	-	ASSSSTTGNTEAF
TRBV5-1	TRBJ1-1	-	ASSFTGVGNTEAF
TRBV25-1	TRBJ2-7	-	ASSESGSSYEQY
TRBV13	TRBJ1-1	-	ASSFPGNTEAF
TRBV7-9	TRBJ1-5	-	ASSPTGGSNQPQH
TRBV7-3	TRBJ2-5	once	ASRGGSQETQY